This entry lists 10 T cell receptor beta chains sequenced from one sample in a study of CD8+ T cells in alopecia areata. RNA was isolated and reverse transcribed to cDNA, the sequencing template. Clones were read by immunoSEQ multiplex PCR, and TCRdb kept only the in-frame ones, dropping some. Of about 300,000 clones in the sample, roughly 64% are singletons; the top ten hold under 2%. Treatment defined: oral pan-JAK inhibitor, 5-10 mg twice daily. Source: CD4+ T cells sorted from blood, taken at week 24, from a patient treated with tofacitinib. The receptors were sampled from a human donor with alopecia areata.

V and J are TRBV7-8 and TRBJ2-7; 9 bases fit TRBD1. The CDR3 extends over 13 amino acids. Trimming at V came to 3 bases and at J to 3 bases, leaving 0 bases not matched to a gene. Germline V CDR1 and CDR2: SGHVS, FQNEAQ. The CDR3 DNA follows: TGTGCCAGCAGCTTGGACAGGGGCTACGAGCAGTACTTC. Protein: CASSLDRGYEQYF.

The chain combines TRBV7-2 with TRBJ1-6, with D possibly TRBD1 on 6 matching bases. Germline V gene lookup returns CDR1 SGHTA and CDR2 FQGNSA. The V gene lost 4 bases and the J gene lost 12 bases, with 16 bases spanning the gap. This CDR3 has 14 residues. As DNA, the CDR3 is TGTGCCAGCAGCTCGGGGGGCCAGGCCGGACCCCTCCACTTT. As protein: CASSSGGQAGPLHF.

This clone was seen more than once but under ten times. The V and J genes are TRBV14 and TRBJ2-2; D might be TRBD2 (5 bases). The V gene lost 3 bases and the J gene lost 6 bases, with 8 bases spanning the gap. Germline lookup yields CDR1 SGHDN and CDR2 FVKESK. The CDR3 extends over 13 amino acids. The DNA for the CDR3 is TGTGCCAGCAGCCAGCGACTATCCGGGGAGCTGTTTTTT. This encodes CASSQRLSGELFF. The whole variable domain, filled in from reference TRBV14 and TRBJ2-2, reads EAGVTQFPSHSVIEKGQTVTLRCDPISGHDNLYWYRRVMGKEIKFLLHFVKESKQDESGMPNNRFLAERTGGTYSTLKVQPAELEDSGVYFCASSQRLSGELFFGEGSRLTVL.

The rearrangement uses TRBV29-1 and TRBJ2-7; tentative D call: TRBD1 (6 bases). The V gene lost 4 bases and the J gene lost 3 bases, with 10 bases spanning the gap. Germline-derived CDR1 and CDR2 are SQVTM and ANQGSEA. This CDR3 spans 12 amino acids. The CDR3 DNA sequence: TGCAGCGTTGGGACAGATGGCTACGAGCAGTACTTC. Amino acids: CSVGTDGYEQYF.

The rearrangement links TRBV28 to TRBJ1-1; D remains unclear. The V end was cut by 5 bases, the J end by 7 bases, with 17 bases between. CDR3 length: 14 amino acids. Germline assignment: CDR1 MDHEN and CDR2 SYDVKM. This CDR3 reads CASSETVDSSEAFF. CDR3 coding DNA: TGTGCCAGCAGTGAAACAGTGGATAGCAGTGAAGCTTTCTTT.

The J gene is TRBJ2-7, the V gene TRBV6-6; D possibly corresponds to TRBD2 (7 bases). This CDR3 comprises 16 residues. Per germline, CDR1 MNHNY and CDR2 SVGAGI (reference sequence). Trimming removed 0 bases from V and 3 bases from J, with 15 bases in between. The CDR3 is CASSYSFGGRYYEQYF. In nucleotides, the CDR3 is TGTGCCAGCAGTTACTCATTCGGGGGGCGATACTACGAGCAGTACTTC.

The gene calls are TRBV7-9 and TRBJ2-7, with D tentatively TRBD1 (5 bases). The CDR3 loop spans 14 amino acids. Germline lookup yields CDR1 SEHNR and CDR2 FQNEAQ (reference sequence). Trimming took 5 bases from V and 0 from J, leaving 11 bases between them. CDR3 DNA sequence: TGTGCCAGCAGCACTGACAGTTCCTCCTACGAGCAGTACTTC. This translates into CASSTDSSSYEQYF.

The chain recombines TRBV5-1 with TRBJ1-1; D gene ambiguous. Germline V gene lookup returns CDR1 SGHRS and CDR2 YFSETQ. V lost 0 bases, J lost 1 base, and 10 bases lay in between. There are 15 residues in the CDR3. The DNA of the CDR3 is TGCGCCAGCAGCTTGGGTGGACGGACGAACACTGAAGCTTTCTTT. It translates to CASSLGGRTNTEAFF.

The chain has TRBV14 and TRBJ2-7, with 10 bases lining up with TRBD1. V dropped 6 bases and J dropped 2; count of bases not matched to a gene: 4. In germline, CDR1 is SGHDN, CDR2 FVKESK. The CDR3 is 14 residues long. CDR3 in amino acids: CASRRGQGTYEQYF. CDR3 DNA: TGTGCCAGCAGGAGGGGACAGGGGACCTACGAGCAGTACTTC.

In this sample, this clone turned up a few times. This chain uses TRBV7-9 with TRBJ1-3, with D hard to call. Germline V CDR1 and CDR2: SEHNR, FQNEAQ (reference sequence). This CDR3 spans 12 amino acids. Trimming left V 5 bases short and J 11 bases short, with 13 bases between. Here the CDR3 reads CASSIPSVAIYF. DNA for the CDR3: TGTGCCAGCAGCATACCTTCTGTCGCCATATATTTT.